This TCR beta chain was profiled in a study of PD-1 blockade in classical Hodgkin lymphoma. Libraries were prepared by immunoSEQ multiplex PCR; TCRdb keeps only in-frame clonotypes and omits some of them. The sample records about 34,000 clones, around 80% being singletons. The germline V gene encodes CDR1 LGHNA and CDR2 YSLEER. Deletions cut 0 bases from V and 3 bases from J, with 5 bases between. The CDR3 loop spans 14 amino acids. Relapses following autologous stem cell transplantation were seen in all patients, with brentuximab vedotin exposure varying. Sequencing used peripheral blood mononuclear cells (PBMCs), obtained before the second cycle of nivolumab. This receptor was taken from a human donor with classical Hodgkin lymphoma. The rearrangement uses TRBV4-3 and TRBJ2-2; D gene ambiguous. DNA of the CDR3: TGCGCCAGCAGCCAAGATGGGGACACCGGGGAGCTGTTTTTT. This codes for CASSQDGDTGELFF.